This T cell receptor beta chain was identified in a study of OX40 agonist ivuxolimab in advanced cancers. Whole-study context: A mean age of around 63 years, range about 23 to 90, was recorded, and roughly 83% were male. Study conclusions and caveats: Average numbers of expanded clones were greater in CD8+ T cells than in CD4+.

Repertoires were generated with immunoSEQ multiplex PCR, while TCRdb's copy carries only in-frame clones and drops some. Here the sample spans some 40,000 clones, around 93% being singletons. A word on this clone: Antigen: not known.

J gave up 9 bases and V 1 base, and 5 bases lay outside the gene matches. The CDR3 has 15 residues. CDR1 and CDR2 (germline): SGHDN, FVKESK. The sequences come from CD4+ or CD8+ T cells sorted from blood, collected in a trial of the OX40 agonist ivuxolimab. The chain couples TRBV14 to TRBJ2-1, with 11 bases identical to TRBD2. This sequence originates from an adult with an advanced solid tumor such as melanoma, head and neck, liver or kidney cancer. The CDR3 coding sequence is TGTGCCAGCAGCCAAGCGCTAGCGGGAGGCTCTGAGCAGTTCTTC. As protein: CASSQALAGGSEQFF. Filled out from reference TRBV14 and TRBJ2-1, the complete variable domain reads EAGVTQFPSHSVIEKGQTVTLRCDPISGHDNLYWYRRVMGKEIKFLLHFVKESKQDESGMPNNRFLAERTGGTYSTLKVQPAELEDSGVYFCASSQALAGGSEQFFGPGTRLTVL.